This T cell receptor beta chain was profiled in a study of T-cell memory formation after mild COVID-19 (dated by TCRdb to about 2021). Looking at the study overall: Most TCR sequence clusters were specific to one of the two donors. Two young, previously healthy adult volunteers made up the cohort, one male and one female. In a couple of donors, T-cell clones that expanded and contracted after mild COVID-19 were tracked by sequencing TCRalpha and TCRbeta repertoires over time. Study-wide conclusions, independent of this receptor: Contracting CD4+ clones were located mainly in the CM and EM memory subsets, whereas CD8+ clones were found to be enriched in EMRA. The detection of some responding clones in pre-infection memory suggests that pre-existing cross-reactive memory T cells joined the SARS-CoV-2 response. Only a couple of mild cases were covered by the study, and larger cohorts that include severe cases with pre-infection samples were considered necessary. Balanced CD4/CD8 phenotypes were observed for clones contracting from day 15 to 85, whereas a bias towards CD4+ was observed for a second wave of clones expanding from day 15 to 37. The second-wave clones that peaked on day 37 were not confirmed to be SARS-CoV-2 specific.

Ficoll-Paque density gradient centrifugation was the method used to isolate PBMCs. Details on this clonotype: Its antigen specificity is not known. It has no much larger one-base neighbor in the sample; base qualities were not kept.

Instrument on record: Illumina NovaSeq 6000. TCRalpha and TCRbeta cDNA libraries were constructed by 5'RACE with constant-segment primers, with sample barcodes and unique molecular identifiers being introduced. Trizol reagent was used to extract RNA from every sample. Library amplification was performed in two PCR steps, and a second sample barcode and Illumina TruSeq adapters were introduced in the second step. Libraries were sequenced on an Illumina NovaSeq with 2 x 150 bp paired-end reads. The authors processed their data as follows. The reads were demultiplexed and collapsed into UMI-guided consensus sequences using migec v1.2.7. Using mixcr v2.1.11, UMI consensuses were aligned to TRA and TRB V and J templates and then assembled into clonotypes. A clonotype was counted as expanded or contracted only when both edgeR and NoisET called the clonotype significant, with the noise models trained on biological replicates. edgeR calls used a false discovery rate-adjusted p below 0.01 and a log2 fold-change threshold of 1. PCA with hierarchical clustering of max-normalized trajectories of the 1000 most abundant clonotypes was used as exploratory dynamics analysis. Each responding clone was given a CD4 or CD8 phenotype based on the CD4+ and CD8+ repertoires, which had been sequenced separately. In-frame beta chains were kept once TCRdb had trimmed the public reads at Q25 with fastp and called clones with MiXCR. Identical CDR3 proteins give one entry, which carries the most common genes and DNA. The V and J calls and clone size come from TCRdb's table, not from the authors' own analysis. The sample table shows approximately 560,000 distinct CDR3 sequences, and 15% to 20% are seen once. The top ten hold roughly 7.8% of the sample.

CDR1 is given as DFQATT and CDR2 as SNEGSKA, both from the germline V gene (reference sequence). Ends trimmed: V by 0 bases, J by 5 bases; bases unmatched to a gene: 7. The CDR3 numbers 15 residues from cysteine through phenylalanine. The read is trimmed to its CDR3 DNA, 45 bases read in frame from base 1. This sequence uses TRBV20-1 and TRBJ2-5, with TRBD2 identical over 9 junction bases. The sample consisted of PBMCs or a T cell subset sorted from them (not recorded which). The TCR comes from an adult woman who had mild COVID-19 (a few samples of this study predate the infection). The sample titles of this study are shuffled in the database, so cell type and time point are left out; the donor was told from shared clones. The CDR3 region reads CSARDWASGIETQYF. The sequenced DNA is TGCAGTGCTAGAGATTGGGCTAGCGGGATTGAGACCCAGTACTTC.